The clone carrying this T cell receptor beta chain was observed at least ten times. Its matching antigen is unknown. Time point indicated: late sampling 161 to 241 days after vaccination in a few convalescent patients. Treatment of the sample: 10-day PBMC culture with coronavirus spike peptide pools or control peptides (ViraFEST assay). Oncomine TCR Beta short-read sequencing was applied to DNA from cultured CD4+ T cells. TCRdb fed the PCR reads into MiXCR, producing one record per CDR3 protein. The data hold about 25,000 distinct CDR3 sequences, with 28% observed a single time. The sample is drawn from a study of vaccination and CD4 T cells after COVID-19. The wider study: Drawing of post-COVID samples took place a median approximately 100 days after diagnosis (range 35 to 161). At days 161 to 241 and at day 14 post-vaccination, a few convalescent patients were sampled. Overlapping spike peptides served as the stimulus for the cells. These peptides came from SARS-CoV-2 and from the common cold coronaviruses HCoV-NL63, HCoV-OC43 and HCoV-229E. Study findings and constraints: Analysis of convalescent patients found that 304 of 307 vaccine-specific clones were spike mono-reactive.

Source: CD4+ T cells from blood, cultured in vitro, taken about 7 months after SARS-CoV-2 vaccination. This receptor was taken from a human donor who had recovered from COVID-19.

The CDR3 sequence: CSAREIRRGLSYEQYF. The CDR3 DNA reads TGCAGTGCTAGAGAGATCCGGCGGGGACTATCCTACGAGCAGTACTTC. This sequence joins TRBV20-1 and TRBJ2-7, with 7 nucleotides matching TRBD2. Unmatched junction bases numbered 9, after V lost 0 bases and J lost 1 base. The CDR3 is 16 residues long. Per germline, CDR1 DFQATT and CDR2 SNEGSKA (reference sequence).